These 29 T cell receptor beta chains were sequenced from one sample in a study of blood T cell repertoires in COVID-19. Generated by immunoSEQ multiplex PCR, the TCRdb table keeps only in-frame clones and is missing some. This table holds around 440,000 clones, approximately 88% found once. The sample consisted of peripheral blood. These receptors were taken from a woman aged 50 to 65 with COVID-19, enrolled during active disease.

V gene TRBV7-6 combines with J gene TRBJ2-1, with 7 bases fitting TRBD2. J was trimmed by 2 bases and V by 11 bases; bases with no gene match: 12. The CDR3 loop spans 15 amino acids. Per the germline V gene, CDR1 is SGHVS and CDR2 is FNYEAQ. DNA for the CDR3: TGTGCCCTCACCCAATTAAGCGGGGCCTACAATGAGCAGTTCTTC. Its translation: CALTQLSGAYNEQFF. Complete variable domain (other parts from reference TRBV7-6 and TRBJ2-1): GAGVSQSPRYKVTKRGQDVALRCDPISGHVSLYWYRQALGQGPEFLTYFNYEAQQDKSGLPNDRFSAERPEGSISTLTIQRTEQRDSAMYRCALTQLSGAYNEQFFGPGTRLTVL.

The rearrangement joins TRBV30 to TRBJ2-2, with 15 bases fitting TRBD2. Germline V gives CDR1 GTSNPN, CDR2 SVGIG (reference sequence). V shed 2 bases, J shed 2 bases, and the junction held 3 bases outside the gene matches. CDR3 length: 17 residues. CDR3 amino acids: CAWSRTSGGANTGELFF. The CDR3 nucleotides are TGTGCCTGGAGTAGGACTAGCGGGGGGGCCAACACCGGGGAGCTGTTTTTT. The full variable domain, completed using reference TRBV30 and TRBJ2-2, is SQTIHQWPATLVQPVGSPLSLECTVEGTSNPNLYWYRQAAGRGLQLLFYSVGIGQISSEVPQNLSASRPQDRQFILSSKKLLLSDSGFYLCAWSRTSGGANTGELFFGEGSRLTVL.

V gene TRBV6-5 combines with J gene TRBJ2-5, with 9 bases fitting TRBD1. This CDR3 region has 14 residues. The germline V gene has CDR1 MNHEY and CDR2 SVGAGI. V lost 6 bases and J lost 5; bases outside the gene matches: 7. CDR3 protein: CASRRTGAVETQYF. In nucleotides, the CDR3 is TGTGCCAGCAGACGGACAGGGGCGGTGGAGACCCAGTACTTC.

V gene TRBV6-1 combines with J gene TRBJ1-1; a possible D gene is TRBD1 (6 bases). The CDR3 is made up of 14 amino acids. Germline V CDR1 and CDR2: MNHNS, SASEGT. V was trimmed by 3 bases and J by 1 base, leaving 9 bases between them. For the CDR3, the DNA is TGTGCCAGCAGTGACGGCAGGGGGAACACTGAAGCTTTCTTT. This gives the protein CASSDGRGNTEAFF.

V and J are TRBV3-1 (or the pseudogene TRBV3-2) and TRBJ2-1, with 12 bases aligning to TRBD1. Germline values: CDR1 LGHDT, CDR2 YNNKEL (reference sequence). The length of the CDR3 is 17 residues. The V segment lost 4 bases and the J segment 7 bases; nucleotides outside the gene matches: 11. The CDR3 DNA is TGTGCCAGCAGCCCCTTTTGGGACAGGGGGCTCGGGAATGAGCAGTTCTTC. Amino acids: CASSPFWDRGLGNEQFF.

The chain links TRBV7-2 to TRBJ1-2; possibly TRBD1 for D (6 bases). Germline-derived CDR1 and CDR2 are SGHTA and FQGNSA. This CDR3 contains 13 residues. V lost 10 bases to trimming and J lost 4 bases, with 16 bases between them. Here the CDR3 DNA reads TGTGCCACCTCCGGGGGGCGAGGCTATGGCTACACCTTC. Residues: CATSGGRGYGYTF.

The chain combines TRBV4-1 with TRBJ1-5; D is undetermined. This CDR3 spans 17 amino acids. V was pared by 1 base and J by 11 bases, with 24 bases between. CDR1 is MGHRA, CDR2 YSYEKL, per germline. In DNA, the CDR3 is TGCGCCAGCAGCCAAGTCAAAGGAGGAGGACCCCTCCGGACCCAGCATTTT. Translated: CASSQVKGGGPLRTQHF.

The genes are TRBV6-5 and TRBJ2-1; 8 nucleotides match TRBD1. Germline CDR1 is MNHEY and CDR2 is SVGAGI. The V gene end was trimmed by 6 bases and the J gene end by 10 bases; junction bases not matched to a gene: 8. This CDR3 has 13 residues. Here the CDR3 reads CASSRDRGEEQFF. The CDR3 bases are TGTGCCAGCAGCCGCGACAGGGGCGAAGAGCAGTTCTTC.

The chain combines TRBV30 with TRBJ2-7; D is possibly TRBD2 (7 bases). The germline V and J ends were trimmed by 2 bases and 7 bases, with 24 bases remaining between them. The CDR3 totals 16 residues. CDR1 is GTSNPN and CDR2 is SVGIG in the germline V gene (reference sequence). This CDR3 reads CAWSPRGRGWTGEQYF. As DNA, the CDR3 is TGTGCCTGGAGTCCGCGGGGGCGAGGTTGGACGGGTGAGCAGTACTTC.

The V gene is TRBV21-1, the J gene TRBJ1-4. TRBV21-1 is marked as a pseudogene. The CDR3 covers 18 residues. The CDR3 region is CASSKGGRRGGCEEKLFF. The CDR3 DNA reads TGTGCCAGCAGCAAAGGAGGACGGAGGGGGGGCTGTGAAGAAAAACTGTTTTTT.

This rearrangement joins TRBV6-1 to TRBJ1-2; 9 bases map to TRBD1. This CDR3 is 13 amino acids long. After removal of 3 bases from V and 5 bases from J, the junction contained 1 base not matched to a gene. Germline CDR1 is MNHNS and CDR2 is SASEGT. The CDR3 region has the DNA TGTGCCAGCAGTGAGGGGACAGGGTATGGCTACACCTTC. Amino acids: CASSEGTGYGYTF.

The V gene is TRBV7-9, the J gene TRBJ2-3, with D unclear. From germline, CDR1 is SEHNR and CDR2 FQNEAQ (reference sequence). The CDR3 runs 15 residues. Trimming removed 5 bases from V and 2 bases from J, with 14 bases in between. This chain's CDR3 is CASSADNPPTDTQYF. For the CDR3, the DNA is TGTGCCAGCAGCGCCGACAACCCACCCACAGATACGCAGTATTTT.

This clone was detected only once. The rearrangement uses TRBV3-1 (or the pseudogene TRBV3-2) and TRBJ1-1, with D possibly TRBD1 on 6 matching bases. V lost 3 bases to trimming and J lost 3 bases, with 8 bases between them. The CDR3 has 13 amino acids. From germline, CDR1 is LGHDT and CDR2 YNNKEL (reference sequence). Here the CDR3 DNA reads TGTGCCAGCAGCCACCAGGGGTACACTGAAGCTTTCTTT. It specifies CASSHQGYTEAFF.

The V gene is TRBV11-2, the J gene TRBJ1-1; no clear D gene. Per the germline V gene, CDR1 is SGHAT and CDR2 is FQNNGV. This CDR3 comprises 15 residues. V was cut by 1 base and J by 0 bases, with 9 bases left in between. The CDR3 DNA is TGTGCCAGCAGCTTAGGGGGAGGCATGAACACTGAAGCTTTCTTT. The encoded protein is CASSLGGGMNTEAFF. Using reference TRBV11-2 and TRBJ1-1 for the parts outside the CDR3, the full variable domain is EAGVAQSPRYKIIEKRQSVAFWCNPISGHATLYWYQQILGQGPKLLIQFQNNGVVDDSQLPKDRFSAERLKGVDSTLKIQPAKLEDSAVYLCASSLGGGMNTEAFFGQGTRLTVV.

The V gene is TRBV27, the J gene TRBJ1-3; 7 bases agree with TRBD1. Germline trimming cut 6 bases from V and 2 bases from J; bases unmatched to any gene: 7. The CDR3 contains 15 residues. From germline, CDR1 is MNHEY and CDR2 SMNVEV (reference sequence). CDR3 region: CASSSSQGAGNTIYF. In nucleotides, the CDR3 is TGTGCCAGCAGCTCAAGCCAGGGGGCTGGAAACACCATATATTTT.

The chain is built from TRBV30 and TRBJ2-6; D is tentatively TRBD1 or TRBD2 (6 bases each). CDR1 and CDR2 (germline): GTSNPN, SVGIG (reference sequence). The CDR3 runs 13 residues. Trimming shortened V by 8 bases and J by 2 bases, and 10 bases separated the two germline ends. The CDR3 DNA is TGTGCCAGGGGGACTCCTGGGGCCAACGTCCTGACTTTC. It translates to CARGTPGANVLTF.

This clone was observed a handful of times. The rearrangement joins TRBV7-9 to TRBJ1-5, with D unresolved. This CDR3 region has 15 residues. V gave up 4 bases and J gave up 3 bases, with 13 bases separating them. From germline, CDR1 is SEHNR and CDR2 FQNEAQ (reference sequence). CDR3 amino acids: CASSSPTENNQPQHF. The CDR3 DNA reads TGTGCCAGCAGCTCGCCCACGGAGAACAATCAGCCCCAGCATTTT.

This clone came up once. The chain joins TRBV15 to TRBJ2-3; TRBD2 might be the D (6 bases). Germline lookup yields CDR1 LNHNV and CDR2 YYDKDF (reference sequence). The CDR3 runs 14 residues. The V and J ends lost 0 bases and 6 bases respectively, with 10 bases between them. The chain's CDR3 is CATSRDRTTDTQYF. The CDR3 nucleotides are TGTGCCACCAGCAGAGATCGGACTACCGATACGCAGTATTTT.

To note about this clone: In the same sample, other DNA sequences code for this CDR3. This chain connects TRBV30 to TRBJ1-1; D is unclear. V was cut by 2 bases and J by 3 bases, with 10 bases left in between. This CDR3 comprises 13 residues. Per the germline V gene, CDR1 is GTSNPN and CDR2 is SVGIG (reference sequence). The CDR3 DNA reads as TGTGCCTGGAGTAGGAACCGGGACACTGAAGCTTTCTTT. Translation: CAWSRNRDTEAFF.

This clone appeared a single time. The gene calls are TRBV11-2 and TRBJ1-1; D unclear. The CDR3 runs to 14 residues. Germline CDR1 and CDR2: SGHAT and FQNNGV. V lost 4 bases to trimming and J lost 1 base, with 10 bases between them. The CDR3 nucleotides read TGTGCCAGCAGCTCTACCCGCGCGAACACTGAAGCTTTCTTT. Encoded protein: CASSSTRANTEAFF.

This chain joins TRBV28 and TRBJ1-2; 7 nucleotides match TRBD1. The CDR3 runs to 14 residues. Germline values: CDR1 MDHEN, CDR2 SYDVKM. The V segment lost 6 bases and the J segment 4 bases; nucleotides outside the gene matches: 8. CDR3 in amino acids: CASRGGRGSYGYTF. As DNA, the CDR3 is TGTGCCAGCAGGGGGGGCAGGGGGTCCTATGGCTACACCTTC.

The CDR3 DNA follows: TGTGCCAGCAGCTTAGGGCCCGCAGGCAACACTGAAGCTTTCTTT. Translating it yields CASSLGPAGNTEAFF. The rearrangement joins TRBV11-1 to TRBJ1-1, with D uncertain. This CDR3 is built from 15 residues. The germline gives CDR1 SGHAT, CDR2 FQDESV (reference sequence). V lost 1 base and J lost 2, with 11 bases in between.

The chain employs TRBV30 and TRBJ2-7; a weak D match, TRBD1 (6 bases). CDR1 is GTSNPN, CDR2 SVGIG, per germline (reference sequence). Trimming left V 0 bases short and J 4 bases short, with 10 bases between. This CDR3 has 13 amino acids. The CDR3 DNA follows: TGTGCCTGGAGTGTGGGGACACTGTACGAGCAGTACTTC. Residues: CAWSVGTLYEQYF.

V gene TRBV2 combines with J gene TRBJ2-4; no reliable D call. V was trimmed by 3 bases and J by 2 bases, leaving 8 bases between them. The CDR3 contains 14 residues. From germline, CDR1 is SNHLY and CDR2 FYNNEI. CDR3 loop: CASSEGRTKNIQYF. CDR3 bases: TGTGCCAGCAGTGAGGGCAGAACCAAAAACATTCAGTACTTC.

The chain employs TRBV2 and TRBJ2-7; 7 bases are shared with TRBD1. The CDR3 runs 15 residues. From germline, CDR1 is SNHLY and CDR2 FYNNEI. V lost 7 bases and J lost 2; bases outside the gene matches: 11. The CDR3 loop reads CASMGAYRGAYEQYF. In DNA, the CDR3 is TGTGCCAGCATGGGGGCGTACAGGGGAGCCTACGAGCAGTACTTC.

This clone was picked up one time. The chain has TRBV11-2 and TRBJ1-5; tentative D call: TRBD1 (6 bases). The CDR3 extends over 16 amino acids. Germline lookup yields CDR1 SGHAT and CDR2 FQNNGV. V was cut by 5 bases and J by 7 bases, with 21 bases left in between. This CDR3 reads CASSPTGQGVGQPQHF. CDR3 DNA sequence: TGTGCCAGCAGCCCAACAGGGCAGGGCGTCGGACAGCCCCAGCATTTT. Supplemented by reference TRBV11-2 and TRBJ1-5, the full variable domain reads EAGVAQSPRYKIIEKRQSVAFWCNPISGHATLYWYQQILGQGPKLLIQFQNNGVVDDSQLPKDRFSAERLKGVDSTLKIQPAKLEDSAVYLCASSPTGQGVGQPQHFGDGTRLSIL.

This chain uses TRBV7-9 with TRBJ2-2; D gene uncertain. Germline V lookup: CDR1 SEHNR, CDR2 FQNEAQ (reference sequence). The length of the CDR3 is 12 residues. The germline V and J ends were trimmed by 3 bases and 8 bases, with 7 bases remaining between them. The CDR3 region is CASSFEAGELFF. In DNA, the CDR3 is TGTGCCAGCAGCTTTGAGGCAGGGGAGCTGTTTTTT.

The rearrangement joins TRBV10-3 to TRBJ1-4, with D possibly being TRBD1 (6 bases). CDR1 is ENHRY and CDR2 is SYGVKD in the germline V gene. This CDR3 is built from 16 residues. With 2 bases removed from V and 0 bases from J, the gap between germline ends came to 10 bases. The CDR3 loop is CAISEGGHATNEKLFF. As DNA, the CDR3 is TGTGCCATCAGTGAGGGGGGCCATGCAACTAATGAAAAACTGTTTTTT.

The rearrangement links TRBV24-1 to TRBJ1-1; 9 bases agree with TRBD1. V dropped 4 bases and J dropped 5; count of bases not matched to a gene: 7. The CDR3 contains 15 residues. The germline CDR1 and CDR2 sequences are KGHDR and SFDVKD. Here the CDR3 reads CATSESGQGGTEAFF. CDR3 in DNA: TGTGCCACCAGTGAGTCGGGACAGGGAGGAACTGAAGCTTTCTTT.